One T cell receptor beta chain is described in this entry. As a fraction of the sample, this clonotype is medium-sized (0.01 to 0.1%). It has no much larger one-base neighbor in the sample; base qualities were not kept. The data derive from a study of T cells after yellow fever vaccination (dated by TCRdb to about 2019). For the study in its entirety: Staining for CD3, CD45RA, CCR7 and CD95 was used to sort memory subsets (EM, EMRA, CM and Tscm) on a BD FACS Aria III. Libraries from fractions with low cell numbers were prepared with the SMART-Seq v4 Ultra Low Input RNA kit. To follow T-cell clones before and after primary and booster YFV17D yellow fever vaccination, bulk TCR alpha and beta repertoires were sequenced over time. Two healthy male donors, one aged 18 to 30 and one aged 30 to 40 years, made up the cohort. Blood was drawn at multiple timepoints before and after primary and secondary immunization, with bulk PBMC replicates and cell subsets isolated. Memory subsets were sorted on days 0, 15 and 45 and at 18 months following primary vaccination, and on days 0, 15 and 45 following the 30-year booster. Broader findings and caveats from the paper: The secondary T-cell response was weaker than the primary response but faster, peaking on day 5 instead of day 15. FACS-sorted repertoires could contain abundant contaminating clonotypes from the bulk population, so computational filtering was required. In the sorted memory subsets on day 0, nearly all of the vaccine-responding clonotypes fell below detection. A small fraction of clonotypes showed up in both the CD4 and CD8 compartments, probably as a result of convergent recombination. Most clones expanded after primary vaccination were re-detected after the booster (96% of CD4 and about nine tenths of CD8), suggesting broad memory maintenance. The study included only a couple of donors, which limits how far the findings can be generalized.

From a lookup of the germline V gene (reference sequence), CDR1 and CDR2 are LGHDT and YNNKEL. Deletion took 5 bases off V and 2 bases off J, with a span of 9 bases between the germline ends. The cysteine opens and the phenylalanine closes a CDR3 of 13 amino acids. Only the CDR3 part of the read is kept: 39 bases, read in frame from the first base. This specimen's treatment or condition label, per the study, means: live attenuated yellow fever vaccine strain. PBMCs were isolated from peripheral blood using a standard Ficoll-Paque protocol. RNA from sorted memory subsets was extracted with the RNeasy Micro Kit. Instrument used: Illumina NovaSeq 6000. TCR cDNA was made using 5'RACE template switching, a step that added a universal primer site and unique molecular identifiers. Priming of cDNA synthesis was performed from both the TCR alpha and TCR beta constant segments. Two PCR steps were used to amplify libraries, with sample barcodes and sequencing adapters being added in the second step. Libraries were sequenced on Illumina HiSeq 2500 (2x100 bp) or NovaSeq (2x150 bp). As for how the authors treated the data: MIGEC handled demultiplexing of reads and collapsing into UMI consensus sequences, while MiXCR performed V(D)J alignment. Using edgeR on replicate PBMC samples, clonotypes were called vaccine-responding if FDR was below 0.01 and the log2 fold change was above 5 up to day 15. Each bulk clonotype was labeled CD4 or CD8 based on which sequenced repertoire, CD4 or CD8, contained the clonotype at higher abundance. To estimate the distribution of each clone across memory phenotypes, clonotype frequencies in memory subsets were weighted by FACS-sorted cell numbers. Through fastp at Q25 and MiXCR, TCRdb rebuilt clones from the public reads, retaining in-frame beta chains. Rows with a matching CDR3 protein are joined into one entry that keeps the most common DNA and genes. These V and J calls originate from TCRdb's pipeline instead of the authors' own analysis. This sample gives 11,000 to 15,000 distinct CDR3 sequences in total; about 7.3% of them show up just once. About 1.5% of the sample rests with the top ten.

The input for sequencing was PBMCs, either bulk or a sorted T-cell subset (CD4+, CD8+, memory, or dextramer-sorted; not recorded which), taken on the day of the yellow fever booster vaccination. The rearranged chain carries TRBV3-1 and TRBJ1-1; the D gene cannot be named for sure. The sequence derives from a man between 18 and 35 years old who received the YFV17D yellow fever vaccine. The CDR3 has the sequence CASSWTGNTEAFF. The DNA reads TGTGCCAGCAGCTGGACGGGAAACACTGAAGCTTTCTTT.